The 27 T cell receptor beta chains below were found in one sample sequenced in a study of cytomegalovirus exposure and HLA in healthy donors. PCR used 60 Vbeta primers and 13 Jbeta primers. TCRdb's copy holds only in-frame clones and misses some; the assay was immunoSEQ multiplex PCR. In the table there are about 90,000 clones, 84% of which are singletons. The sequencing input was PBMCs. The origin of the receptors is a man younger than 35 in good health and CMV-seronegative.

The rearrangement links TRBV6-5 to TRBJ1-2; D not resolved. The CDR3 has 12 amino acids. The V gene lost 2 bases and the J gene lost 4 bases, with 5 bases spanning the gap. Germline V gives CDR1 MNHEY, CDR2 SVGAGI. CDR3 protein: CASSYGGYGYTF. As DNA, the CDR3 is TGTGCCAGCAGTTACGGCGGCTATGGCTACACCTTC.

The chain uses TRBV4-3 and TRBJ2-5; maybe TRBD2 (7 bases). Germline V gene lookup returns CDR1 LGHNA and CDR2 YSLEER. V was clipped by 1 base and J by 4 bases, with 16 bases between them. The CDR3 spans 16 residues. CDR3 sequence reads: CASSQGPGVAGETQYF. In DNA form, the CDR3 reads TGCGCCAGCAGCCAAGGCCCAGGGGTAGCGGGAGAGACCCAGTACTTC.

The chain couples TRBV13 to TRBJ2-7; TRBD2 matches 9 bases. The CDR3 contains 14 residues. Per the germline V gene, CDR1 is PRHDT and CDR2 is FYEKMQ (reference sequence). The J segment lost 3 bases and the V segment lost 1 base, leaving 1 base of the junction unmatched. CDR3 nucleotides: TGTGCCAGCAGCTTAGCTAGCGGGAACTACGAGCAGTACTTC. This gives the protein CASSLASGNYEQYF.

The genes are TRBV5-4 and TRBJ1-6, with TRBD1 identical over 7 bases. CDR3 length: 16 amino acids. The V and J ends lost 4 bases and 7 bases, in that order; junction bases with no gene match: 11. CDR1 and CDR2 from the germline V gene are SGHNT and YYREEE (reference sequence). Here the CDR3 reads CASSPTTGQTNSPLHF. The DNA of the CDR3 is TGTGCCAGCAGCCCGACGACAGGGCAGACGAATTCACCCCTCCACTTT.

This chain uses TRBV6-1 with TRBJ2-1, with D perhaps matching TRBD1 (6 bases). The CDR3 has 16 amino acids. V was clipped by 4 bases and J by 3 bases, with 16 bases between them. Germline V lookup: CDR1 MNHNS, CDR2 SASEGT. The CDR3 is CASSVPQGMVYNEQFF. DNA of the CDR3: TGTGCCAGCAGTGTGCCACAGGGTATGGTCTACAATGAGCAGTTCTTC.

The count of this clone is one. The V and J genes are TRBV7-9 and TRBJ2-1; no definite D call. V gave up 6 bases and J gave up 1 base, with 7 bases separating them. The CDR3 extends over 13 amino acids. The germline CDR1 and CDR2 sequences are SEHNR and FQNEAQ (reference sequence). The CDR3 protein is CASRSPSYNEQFF. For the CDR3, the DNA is TGTGCCAGCAGGTCCCCTTCCTACAATGAGCAGTTCTTC.

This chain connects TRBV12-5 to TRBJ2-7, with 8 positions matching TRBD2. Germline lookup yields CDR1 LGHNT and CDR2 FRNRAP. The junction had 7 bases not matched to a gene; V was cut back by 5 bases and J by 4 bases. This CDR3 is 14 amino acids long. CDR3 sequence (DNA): TGTGCTAGTGGTGACCGGACTAGCTATTACGAGCAGTACTTC. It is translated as CASGDRTSYYEQYF.

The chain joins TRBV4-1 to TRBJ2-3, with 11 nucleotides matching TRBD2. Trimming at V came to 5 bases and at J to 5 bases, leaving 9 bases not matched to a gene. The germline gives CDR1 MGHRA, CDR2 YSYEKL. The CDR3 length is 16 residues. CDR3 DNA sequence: TGCGCCAGCAGCGTTACGACTAGCGGGGACCGAGATACGCAGTATTTT. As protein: CASSVTTSGDRDTQYF.

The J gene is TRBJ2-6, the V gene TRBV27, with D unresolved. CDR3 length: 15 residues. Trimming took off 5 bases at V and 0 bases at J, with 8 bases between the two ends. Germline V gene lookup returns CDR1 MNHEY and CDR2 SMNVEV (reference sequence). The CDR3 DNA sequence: TGTGCCAGCAGTCCCTTAAACTCTGGGGCCAACGTCCTGACTTTC. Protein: CASSPLNSGANVLTF.

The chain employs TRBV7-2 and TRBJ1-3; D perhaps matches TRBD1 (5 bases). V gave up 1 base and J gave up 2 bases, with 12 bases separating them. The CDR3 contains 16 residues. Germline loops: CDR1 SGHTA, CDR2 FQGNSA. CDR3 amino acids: CASSLVGVATGNTIYF. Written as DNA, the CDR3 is TGTGCCAGCAGCTTAGTAGGGGTCGCAACTGGAAACACCATATATTTT.

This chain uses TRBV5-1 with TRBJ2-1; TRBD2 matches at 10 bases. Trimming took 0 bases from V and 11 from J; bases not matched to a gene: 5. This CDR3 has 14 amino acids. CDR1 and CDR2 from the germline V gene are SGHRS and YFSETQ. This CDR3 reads CASSLVQRGGQQFF. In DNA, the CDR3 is TGCGCCAGCAGCTTGGTCCAGCGGGGGGGGCAGCAGTTCTTC.

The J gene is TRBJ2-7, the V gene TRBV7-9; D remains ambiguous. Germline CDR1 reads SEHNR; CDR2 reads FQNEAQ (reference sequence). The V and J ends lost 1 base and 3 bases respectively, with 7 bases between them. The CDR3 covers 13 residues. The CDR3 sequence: CASSLGVFYEQYF. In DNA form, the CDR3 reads TGTGCCAGCAGCTTAGGAGTTTTCTACGAGCAGTACTTC.

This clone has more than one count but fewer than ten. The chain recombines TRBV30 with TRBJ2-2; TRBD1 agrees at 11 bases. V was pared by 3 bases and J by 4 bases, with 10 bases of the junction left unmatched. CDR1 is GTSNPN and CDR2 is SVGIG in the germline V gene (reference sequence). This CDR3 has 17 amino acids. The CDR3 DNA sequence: TGTGCCTGGAGGTGGACAGGGGGCGGAAGGTCCACCGGGGAGCTGTTTTTT. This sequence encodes CAWRWTGGGRSTGELFF.

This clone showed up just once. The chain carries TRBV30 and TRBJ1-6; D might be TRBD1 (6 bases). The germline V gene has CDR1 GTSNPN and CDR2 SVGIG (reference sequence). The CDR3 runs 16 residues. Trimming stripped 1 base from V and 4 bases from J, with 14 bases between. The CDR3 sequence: CAWSARGGEYNSPLHF. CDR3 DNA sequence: TGTGCCTGGAGTGCCAGGGGAGGGGAGTATAATTCACCCCTCCACTTT.

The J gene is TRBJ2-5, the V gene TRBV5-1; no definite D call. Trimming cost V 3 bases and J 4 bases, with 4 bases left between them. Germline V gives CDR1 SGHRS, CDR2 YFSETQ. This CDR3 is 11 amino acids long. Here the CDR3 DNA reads TGCGCCAGCAGCTCCCGAGAGACCCAGTACTTC. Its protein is CASSSRETQYF.

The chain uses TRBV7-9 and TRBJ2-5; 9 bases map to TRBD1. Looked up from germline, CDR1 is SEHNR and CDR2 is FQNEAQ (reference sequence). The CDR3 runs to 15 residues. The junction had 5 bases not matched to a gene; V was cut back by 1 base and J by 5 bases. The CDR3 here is CASSLGTGAPETQYF. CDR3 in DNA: TGTGCCAGCAGCTTAGGGACAGGGGCTCCGGAGACCCAGTACTTC.

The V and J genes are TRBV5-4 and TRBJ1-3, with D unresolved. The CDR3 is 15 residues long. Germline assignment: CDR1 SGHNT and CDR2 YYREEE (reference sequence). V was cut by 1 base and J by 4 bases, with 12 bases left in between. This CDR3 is CASSLWGTGGNTIYF. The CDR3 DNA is TGTGCCAGCAGCTTGTGGGGTACGGGAGGAAACACCATATATTTT. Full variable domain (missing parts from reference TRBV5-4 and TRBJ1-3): ETGVTQSPTHLIKTRGQQVTLRCSSQSGHNTVSWYQQALGQGPQFIFQYYREEENGRGNFPPRFSGLQFPNYSSELNVNALELDDSALYLCASSLWGTGGNTIYFGEGSWLTVV.

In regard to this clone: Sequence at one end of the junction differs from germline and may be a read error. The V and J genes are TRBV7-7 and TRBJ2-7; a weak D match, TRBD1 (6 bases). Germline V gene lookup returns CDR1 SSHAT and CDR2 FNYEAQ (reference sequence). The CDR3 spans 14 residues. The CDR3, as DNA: TGTGCTAGCAGCGCGCAGACAGGCCTCGACGAGCAGTACTTC. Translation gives CASSAQTGLDEQYF.

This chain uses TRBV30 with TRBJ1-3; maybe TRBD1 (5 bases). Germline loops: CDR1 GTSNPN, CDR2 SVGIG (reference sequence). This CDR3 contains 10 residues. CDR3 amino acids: CAGAGNTIYF. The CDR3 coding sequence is TGTGCTGGGGCCGGAAACACCATATATTTT.

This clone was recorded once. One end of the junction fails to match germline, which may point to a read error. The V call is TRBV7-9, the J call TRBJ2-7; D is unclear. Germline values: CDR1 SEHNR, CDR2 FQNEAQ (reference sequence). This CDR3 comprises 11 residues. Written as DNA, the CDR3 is TGTTCCAGCAGCTTAAGCCACGAGCAGTACTTC. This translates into CSSSLSHEQYF.

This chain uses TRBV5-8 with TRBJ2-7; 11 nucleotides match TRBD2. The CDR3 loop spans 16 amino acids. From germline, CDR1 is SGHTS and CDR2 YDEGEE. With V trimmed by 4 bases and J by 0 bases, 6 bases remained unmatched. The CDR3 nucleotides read TGTGCCAGCAGCCCAGGACTAGCGGGTTTCTCCTACGAGCAGTACTTC. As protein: CASSPGLAGFSYEQYF.

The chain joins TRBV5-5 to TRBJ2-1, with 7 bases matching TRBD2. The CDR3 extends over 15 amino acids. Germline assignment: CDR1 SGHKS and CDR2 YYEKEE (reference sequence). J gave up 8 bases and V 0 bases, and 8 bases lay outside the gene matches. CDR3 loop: CASSLGRGSKDEQFF. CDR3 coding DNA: TGTGCCAGCAGCTTGGGTCGCGGGAGTAAGGATGAGCAGTTCTTC.

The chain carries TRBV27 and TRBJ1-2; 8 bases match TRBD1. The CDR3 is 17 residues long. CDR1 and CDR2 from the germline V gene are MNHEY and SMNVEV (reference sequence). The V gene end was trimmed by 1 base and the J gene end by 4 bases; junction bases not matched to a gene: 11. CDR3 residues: CASSLWAGGGFRYGYTF. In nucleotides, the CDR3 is TGTGCCAGCAGTTTATGGGCAGGGGGCGGCTTCCGCTATGGCTACACCTTC.

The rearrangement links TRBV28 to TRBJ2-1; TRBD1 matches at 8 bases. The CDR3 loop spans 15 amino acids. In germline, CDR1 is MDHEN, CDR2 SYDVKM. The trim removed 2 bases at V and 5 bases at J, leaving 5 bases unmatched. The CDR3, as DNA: TGTGCCAGCAGTTTACCCAGGGGGCGAGACAATGAGCAGTTCTTC. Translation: CASSLPRGRDNEQFF.

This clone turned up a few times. The CDR3 DNA follows: TGTGCCAGCAGCATGGCGGGGATCCAAGAGACCCAGTACTTC. Its protein product is CASSMAGIQETQYF. V and J are TRBV9 and TRBJ2-5; possible D gene TRBD2, 6 bases. The CDR3 extends over 14 amino acids. V was trimmed by 4 bases and J by 1 base, leaving 11 bases between them. Germline V gene sequence: CDR1 SGDLS, CDR2 YYNGEE.

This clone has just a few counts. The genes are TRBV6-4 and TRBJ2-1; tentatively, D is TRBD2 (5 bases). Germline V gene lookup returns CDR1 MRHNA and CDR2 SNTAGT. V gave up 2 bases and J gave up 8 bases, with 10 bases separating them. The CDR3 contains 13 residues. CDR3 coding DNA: TGTGCCAGCAGTGACGGGGAGCGGCATGAGCAGTTCTTC. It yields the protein CASSDGERHEQFF.

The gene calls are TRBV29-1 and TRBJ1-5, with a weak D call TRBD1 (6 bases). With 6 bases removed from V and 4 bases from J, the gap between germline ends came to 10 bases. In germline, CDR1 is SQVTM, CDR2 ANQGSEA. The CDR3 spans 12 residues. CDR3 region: CSVQGSNQPQHF. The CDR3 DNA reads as TGCAGCGTACAGGGTTCAAATCAGCCCCAGCATTTT.